Given below is one TCR beta chain in context. Trimming removed 5 bases from V and 8 bases from J, with 12 bases in between. This CDR3 comprises 13 residues. Germline V CDR1 and CDR2: LNHDA, SQIVND (reference sequence). This entry belongs to a study of blood T cell repertoires in COVID-19. The overall study: From T cells, B-cell-depleted T cells, or PBMCs came the material, which was cDNA or gDNA.

Under the authors' procedure: The assay estimated nucleated cells by amplifying reference gene primers. TCRdb keeps only in-frame clones here, not all; method: immunoSEQ multiplex PCR. For V, J and clone size, that table is used; D and trimming come from the DNA. The sample lists 100,000 to 150,000 clones, approximately 90% occurring once. This rearrangement joins TRBV19 to TRBJ1-4, with D perhaps TRBD1 (5 bases). The source material was peripheral blood. The clonotype originates from a woman of 80 years or more with acute or convalescent COVID-19. CDR3: CASSPEGLEKLFF. The CDR3 DNA sequence: TGTGCCAGTAGTCCGGAGGGGTTAGAAAAACTGTTTTTT.